The next 32 T cell receptor beta chains were all read from a single sample in a study of CD8 T cells in ankylosing spondylitis. These receptors are not linked to any known antigen. The study's findings and limits: Blood from ankylosing spondylitis patients appeared to carry a characteristic roughly 8-variant TCR beta motif.

TCRdb reanalysed the 5' RACE reads using MiXCR and keeps one entry per CDR3 protein. The sample includes around 480,000 distinct CDR3 sequences, approximately 17% seen only once; the top ten take 1%. Specimen: blood, either unsorted or a sorted T cell fraction (not recorded which). The receptors were gathered from a male donor with ankylosing spondylitis.

This clonotype was observed at least ten times. The V and J genes are TRBV4-2 and TRBJ1-6; D remains ambiguous. V was clipped by 3 bases and J by 7 bases, with 4 bases between them. The CDR3 spans 12 residues. The germline gives CDR1 LGHNA, CDR2 YNFKEQ. The CDR3 loop is CASSHRNSPLHF. Written as DNA, the CDR3 is TGTGCCAGCAGCCACAGAAATTCACCCCTCCACTTT.

The gene calls are TRBV6-2 or TRBV6-3 and TRBJ1-2; the match to TRBD1 covers 12 bases. With 5 bases clipped from V and 6 bases from J, the junction kept 13 bases outside the gene matches. CDR1 and CDR2 (germline): MNHEY, SVGEGT. This CDR3 has 17 amino acids. The CDR3 nucleotides read TGTGCCAGCAGTCCCGGTCGGCCGGGACAGGGGGCTCATGGCTACACCTTC. Its protein is CASSPGRPGQGAHGYTF.

This clonotype showed up many times. The chain recombines TRBV29-1 with TRBJ2-1; D possibly corresponds to TRBD1 (6 bases). The CDR3 is 11 amino acids. The V end lost 8 bases, the J end lost 9 bases, and 14 bases lay between the germline ends. Germline V lookup: CDR1 SQVTM, CDR2 ANQGSEA. In DNA, the CDR3 is TGCAGCACCGCCAGAGGGGGTGAGCAGTTCTTC. Protein product: CSTARGGEQFF.

V is TRBV4-1 and J is TRBJ1-1; 9 nucleotides match TRBD1. V lost 4 bases and J lost 5; bases outside the gene matches: 5. This CDR3 comprises 14 residues. CDR1 MGHRA and CDR2 YSYEKL come from the germline V gene. The CDR3 nucleotides are TGCGCCAGCAGCCGTTCGACAGGGGGGACTGAAGCTTTCTTT. Encoded protein: CASSRSTGGTEAFF.

V and J are TRBV4-2 and TRBJ1-6; 7 nucleotides line up with TRBD1. Trimming took 4 bases from V and 9 from J; bases not matched to a gene: 3. The CDR3 runs 13 residues. Germline lookup yields CDR1 LGHNA and CDR2 YNFKEQ. CDR3 residues: CASSRDSSSPLHF. In DNA, the CDR3 is TGTGCCAGCAGCCGGGACAGCAGTTCACCCCTCCACTTT.

This clonotype was recorded only once. The CDR3 coding sequence is TGTGCCAGCAGCGCAACAGGGTGGGAGGATGAAAAACTGTTTTTT. Protein: CASSATGWEDEKLFF. This rearrangement joins TRBV9 to TRBJ1-4; a possible D gene is TRBD1 (6 bases). The CDR3 covers 15 residues. CDR1 SGDLS and CDR2 YYNGEE come from the germline V gene. V was shortened by 3 bases and J by 6 bases, with 15 bases between the two germline ends.

The chain recombines TRBV7-2 with TRBJ2-1, with unresolved D. This CDR3 has 11 residues. The V end lost 5 bases, the J end lost 6 bases, and 5 bases lay between the germline ends. Per the germline V gene, CDR1 is SGHTA and CDR2 is FQGNSA. Here the CDR3 DNA reads TGTGCCAGCAGCCCGATCAATGAGCAGTTCTTC. Translating it yields CASSPINEQFF.

This chain connects TRBV6-1 to TRBJ2-1; D is uncertain. The CDR3 has 14 residues. Germline V CDR1 and CDR2: MNHNS, SASEGT. The V gene lost 3 bases and the J gene lost 0 bases, with 6 bases spanning the gap. The CDR3 protein is CASSERSSYNEQFF. CDR3 DNA sequence: TGTGCCAGCAGTGAGCGGAGCTCCTACAATGAGCAGTTCTTC.

The chain couples TRBV20-1 to TRBJ2-1, with 8 bases aligning to TRBD2. Germline values: CDR1 DFQATT, CDR2 SNEGSKA (reference sequence). The CDR3 totals 15 residues. The V segment lost 4 bases and the J segment 7 bases; nucleotides outside the gene matches: 12. In nucleotides, the CDR3 is TGCAGTGCTACAGTCAAGCGGGAGCTGGGGAATGAGCAGTTCTTC. Translation: CSATVKRELGNEQFF.

In regard to this clonotype: Possible read error: a much larger clone is one base away. The chain carries TRBV12-3 or TRBV12-4 and TRBJ2-3; TRBD1 matches at 8 bases. The CDR3 spans 15 residues. V dropped 9 bases and J dropped 0; count of bases not matched to a gene: 8. CDR3 nucleotides: TGTGCCAGGAGCCGCGGACAGGGAAGCACAGATACGCAGTATTTT. Its protein is CARSRGQGSTDTQYF.

This clonotype was detected only a few times. This chain joins TRBV7-9 and TRBJ2-7, with D maybe TRBD2 (5 bases). The CDR3 has 14 amino acids. V lost 4 bases, J lost 5 bases, and 15 bases lay in between. Looked up from germline, CDR1 is SEHNR and CDR2 is FQNEAQ (reference sequence). The CDR3 DNA reads as TGTGCCAGCAGCTCCGGAGGCCCAGCAGACGAGCAGTACTTC. It is translated as CASSSGGPADEQYF. Complete variable domain (other parts from reference TRBV7-9 and TRBJ2-7): DTGVSQNPRHKITKRGQNVTFRCDPISEHNRLYWYRQTLGQGPEFLTYFQNEAQLEKSRLLSDRFSAERPKGSFSTLEIQRTEQGDSAMYLCASSSGGPADEQYFGPGTRLTVT.

This clonotype was recorded a few times. This chain connects TRBV20-1 to TRBJ2-7, with 8 positions matching TRBD2. The germline gives CDR1 DFQATT, CDR2 SNEGSKA (reference sequence). Losses at the gene ends were 3 bases for V and 2 bases for J; bases not matched to a gene: 12. CDR3 length: 16 amino acids. The CDR3 here is CSASSPGSGAPYEQYF. DNA for the CDR3: TGCAGTGCTAGCTCCCCCGGTAGCGGGGCCCCCTACGAGCAGTACTTC.

This clonotype was picked up a small number of times. This chain joins TRBV12-3 or TRBV12-4 and TRBJ1-2; TRBD1 matches 8 bases. Trimming removed 7 bases from V and 4 bases from J; junction bases left unmatched: 2. This CDR3 has 12 residues. The CDR3 is CASTTGGYGYTF. CDR3 nucleotides: TGTGCCAGCACCACAGGGGGCTATGGCTACACCTTC.

The chain carries TRBV12-3 or TRBV12-4 and TRBJ2-7; D is ambiguous. The length of the CDR3 is 14 residues. V was trimmed by 3 bases and J by 7 bases, leaving 16 bases between them. The CDR3 region has the DNA TGTGCCAGCAGTTTTGGGCCAAGTGTGCTTGAGCAGTACTTC. As protein: CASSFGPSVLEQYF.

The chain has TRBV7-9 and TRBJ2-3, with 14 bases identical to TRBD2. The J segment lost 6 bases and the V segment lost 4 bases, leaving 9 bases of the junction unmatched. In germline, CDR1 is SEHNR, CDR2 FQNEAQ (reference sequence). The CDR3 sequence is 17 residues long. In nucleotides, the CDR3 is TGTGCCAGCAGCTCAGGGACTAGCGGGGGCCTTATTGATACGCAGTATTTT. Translated: CASSSGTSGGLIDTQYF.

This clonotype turned up a few times. V and J are TRBV5-6 and TRBJ2-1; the D is unclear. Trimming took off 2 bases at V and 0 bases at J, with 6 bases between the two ends. Germline V gene data show CDR1 as SGHDT and CDR2 as YYEEEE. The CDR3 has 14 residues. The CDR3 loop reads CASSFRSSYNEQFF. The CDR3 coding sequence is TGTGCCAGCAGCTTCCGGAGCTCCTACAATGAGCAGTTCTTC. Combining the CDR3 with reference TRBV5-6 and TRBJ2-1 gives the whole variable domain DAGVTQSPTHLIKTRGQQVTLRCSPKSGHDTVSWYQQALGQGPQFIFQYYEEEERQRGNFPDRFSGHQFPNYSSELNVNALLLGDSALYLCASSFRSSYNEQFFGPGTRLTVL.

This clonotype turned up a few times. CDR3 DNA sequence: TGTGCCAGCAGTCCCGGGACTAGCGACCACAATGAGCAGTTCTTC. Amino acid sequence: CASSPGTSDHNEQFF. The chain couples TRBV6-2 or TRBV6-3 to TRBJ2-1; the match to TRBD2 covers 10 bases. Germline V gives CDR1 MNHEY, CDR2 SVGEGT. The CDR3 runs 15 residues. The V segment lost 5 bases and the J segment 5 bases; nucleotides outside the gene matches: 6.

This clonotype turned up a few times. The chain carries TRBV5-5 and TRBJ2-5; 8 bases align to TRBD1. Germline lookup yields CDR1 SGHKS and CDR2 YYEKEE (reference sequence). Unmatched junction bases numbered 6, after V lost 4 bases and J lost 7 bases. The CDR3 runs 13 residues. The CDR3 DNA follows: TGTGCCAGCAGCCTGGACAGGGCTGGGACCCAGTACTTC. Its protein product is CASSLDRAGTQYF. The full variable domain, with the rest looked up from reference TRBV5-5 and TRBJ2-5, is DAGVTQSPTHLIKTRGQQVTLRCSPISGHKSVSWYQQVLGQGPQFIFQYYEKEERGRGNFPDRFSARQFPNYSSELNVNALLLGDSALYLCASSLDRAGTQYFGPGTRLLVL.

This chain links TRBV7-8 with TRBJ2-7; TRBD1 agrees at 8 bases. Germline V gene sequence: CDR1 SGHVS, CDR2 FQNEAQ. CDR3 length: 15 residues. The ends lost 0 bases at V and 3 bases at J; junction bases unmatched: 4. The CDR3 region has the DNA TGTGCCAGCAGCTTAGCGACAGGGGCCGTCTACGAGCAGTACTTC. This encodes CASSLATGAVYEQYF.

The J gene is TRBJ2-3, the V gene TRBV20-1, with D maybe TRBD2 (6 bases). CDR3 length: 15 amino acids. CDR1 and CDR2 from the germline V gene are DFQATT and SNEGSKA (reference sequence). Trimming removed 1 base at V and 0 bases at J, with 11 bases between. The CDR3 is CSARVPSVSTDTQYF. Here the CDR3 DNA reads TGCAGTGCTAGAGTTCCTAGCGTGAGCACAGATACGCAGTATTTT.

This clonotype was observed a handful of times. The rearrangement joins TRBV10-3 to TRBJ2-3, with 11 bases fitting TRBD2. Germline values: CDR1 ENHRY, CDR2 SYGVKD. The CDR3 totals 14 residues. Trimming at V came to 8 bases and at J to 3 bases, leaving 4 bases not matched to a gene. CDR3: CAIDSGGATDTQYF. For the CDR3, the DNA is TGTGCCATCGATAGCGGGGGGGCGACAGATACGCAGTATTTT.

The CDR3 DNA is TGTGCCAGCAGCGTAGAGATTCTAGCGGGGGGAGATCTCAACATTCAGTACTTC. Amino acid sequence: CASSVEILAGGDLNIQYF. V gene TRBV9 combines with J gene TRBJ2-4; TRBD2 matches at 11 bases. Trimming took 0 bases from V and 7 from J; bases not matched to a gene: 12. CDR1 and CDR2 (germline): SGDLS, YYNGEE. This CDR3 is 18 amino acids long. Looking up the rest from reference TRBV9 and TRBJ2-4 gives the full variable domain: DSGVTQTPKHLITATGQRVTLRCSPRSGDLSVYWYQQSLDQGLQFLIQYYNGEERAKGNILERFSAQQFPDLHSELNLSSLELGDSALYFCASSVEILAGGDLNIQYFGAGTRLSVL.

V usage is TRBV6-5 and J usage is TRBJ1-2, with a tentative D call TRBD1 (6 bases). The germline gives CDR1 MNHEY, CDR2 SVGAGI. The CDR3 extends over 14 amino acids. Between the trimmed V and J ends, which lost 3 bases and 5 bases, there was a span of 13 bases. The CDR3: CASSYQGSNYGYTF. The CDR3 DNA is TGTGCCAGCAGTTATCAGGGGAGTAATTATGGCTACACCTTC.

This clonotype appeared a few times. V usage is TRBV3-1 and J usage is TRBJ1-1, with D tentatively TRBD1 (6 bases). V was clipped by 1 base and J by 5 bases, with 11 bases between them. Germline V gene sequence: CDR1 LGHDT, CDR2 YNNKEL (reference sequence). CDR3 length equals 14 residues. CDR3 bases: TGTGCCAGCAGCCAAGGCTACAGGGAGACTGAAGCTTTCTTT. Translated, it gives CASSQGYRETEAFF.

CDR3 DNA: TGCAGTGCTAGTAGGGTGGTGGGGGAAAAACTGTTTTTT. The encoded protein is CSASRVVGEKLFF. V is TRBV20-1 and J is TRBJ1-4, with D hard to call. This CDR3 spans 13 amino acids. Germline CDR1 and CDR2: DFQATT and SNEGSKA (reference sequence). V dropped 3 bases and J dropped 8 bases, with 13 bases sitting between them.

This clonotype occurred many times. V and J are TRBV29-1 and TRBJ2-1; D is unresolved. The V gene lost 4 bases and the J gene lost 4 bases, with 8 bases spanning the gap. The CDR3 runs 12 residues. Germline loops: CDR1 SQVTM, CDR2 ANQGSEA. In DNA form, the CDR3 reads TGCAGCGTTGCGGACGGATACAATGAGCAGTTCTTC. Protein sequence: CSVADGYNEQFF.

The chain has TRBV7-9 and TRBJ2-2; D is unresolved. V lost 1 base and J lost 3, with 3 bases in between. Germline V gene sequence: CDR1 SEHNR, CDR2 FQNEAQ (reference sequence). The CDR3 covers 13 residues. CDR3 in DNA: TGTGCCAGCAGCTTAGAATACACCGGGGAGCTGTTTTTT. Translation: CASSLEYTGELFF.

This clonotype has just a few counts. V usage is TRBV20-1 and J usage is TRBJ2-7, with D possibly matching TRBD1 (6 bases). In germline, CDR1 is DFQATT, CDR2 SNEGSKA (reference sequence). With 0 bases removed from V and 0 bases from J, the gap between germline ends came to 12 bases. The CDR3 extends over 15 amino acids. CDR3 loop: CSARDHRVSSYEQYF. The DNA of the CDR3 is TGCAGTGCTAGAGATCACAGGGTTAGCTCCTACGAGCAGTACTTC.

This clonotype was seen a few times. The chain couples TRBV6-2 or TRBV6-3 to TRBJ2-3; 9 bases are a match to TRBD2. Germline-derived CDR1 and CDR2 are MNHEY and SVGEGT. The CDR3 extends over 17 amino acids. The ends lost 5 bases at V and 5 bases at J; junction bases unmatched: 14. The CDR3 loop is CASSDPERAGGRDTQYF. CDR3 nucleotide sequence: TGTGCCAGCAGTGACCCTGAGAGGGCGGGGGGGCGAGATACGCAGTATTTT.

The chain couples TRBV27 to TRBJ2-6, with D maybe TRBD1 (5 bases). This CDR3 contains 16 residues. V shed 4 bases and J shed 0 bases, with 10 bases lying between them. Looked up from germline, CDR1 is MNHEY and CDR2 is SMNVEV (reference sequence). The DNA for the CDR3 is TGTGCCAGCAGTTCCCCGACAGCCTCTGGGGCCAACGTCCTGACTTTC. Translation: CASSSPTASGANVLTF. The full variable domain, its missing parts supplied by reference TRBV27 and TRBJ2-6, is EAQVTQNPRYLITVTGKKLTVTCSQNMNHEYMSWYRQDPGLGLRQIYYSMNVEVTDKGDVPEGYKVSRKEKRNFPLILESPSPNQTSLYFCASSSPTASGANVLTFGAGSRLTVL.

At least ten counts were recorded for this clonotype. J is TRBJ1-1 and V is TRBV6-5; a weak D match, TRBD1 (6 bases). This CDR3 spans 15 amino acids. CDR1 is MNHEY and CDR2 is SVGAGI in the germline V gene. The V gene lost 2 bases and the J gene lost 0 bases, with 10 bases spanning the gap. The CDR3 spells CASSYDRGLNTEAFF. The CDR3 DNA reads TGTGCCAGCAGTTACGATCGGGGGCTGAACACTGAAGCTTTCTTT.

This sequence joins TRBV12-3 or TRBV12-4 and TRBJ1-1; D remains unclear. Trimming removed 5 bases from V and 1 base from J, with 17 bases in between. The CDR3 length is 16 residues. This chain's CDR3 is CASSGVDGSPNTEAFF. CDR3 coding DNA: TGTGCCAGCAGTGGAGTGGACGGTAGCCCGAACACTGAAGCTTTCTTT.